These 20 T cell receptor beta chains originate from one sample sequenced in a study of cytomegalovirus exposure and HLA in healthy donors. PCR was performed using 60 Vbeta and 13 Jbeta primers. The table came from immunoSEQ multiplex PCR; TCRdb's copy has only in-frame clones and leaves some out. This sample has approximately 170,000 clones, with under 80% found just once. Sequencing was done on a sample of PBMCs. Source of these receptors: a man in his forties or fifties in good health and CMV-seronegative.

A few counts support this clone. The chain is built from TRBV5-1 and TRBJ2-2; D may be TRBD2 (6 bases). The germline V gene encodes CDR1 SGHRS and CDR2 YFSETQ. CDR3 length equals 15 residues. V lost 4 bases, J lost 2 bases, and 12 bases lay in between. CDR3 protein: CASSAGRGNTGELFF. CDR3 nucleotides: TGCGCCAGCAGCGCGGGACGGGGAAACACCGGGGAGCTGTTTTTT.

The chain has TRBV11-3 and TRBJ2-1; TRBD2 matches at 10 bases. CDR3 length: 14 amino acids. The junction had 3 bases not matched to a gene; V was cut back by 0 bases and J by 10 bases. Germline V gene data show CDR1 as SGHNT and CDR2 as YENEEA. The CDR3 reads CASSLEGTSDEQFF. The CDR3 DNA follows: TGTGCCAGCAGCTTAGAAGGGACTAGCGACGAGCAGTTCTTC.

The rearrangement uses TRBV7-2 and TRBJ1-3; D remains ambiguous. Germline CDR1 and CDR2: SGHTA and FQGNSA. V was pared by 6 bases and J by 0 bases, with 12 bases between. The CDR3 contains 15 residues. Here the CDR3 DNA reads TGTGCCAGCAGGTATTCAAGGAGCTCTGGAAACACCATATATTTT. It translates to CASRYSRSSGNTIYF.

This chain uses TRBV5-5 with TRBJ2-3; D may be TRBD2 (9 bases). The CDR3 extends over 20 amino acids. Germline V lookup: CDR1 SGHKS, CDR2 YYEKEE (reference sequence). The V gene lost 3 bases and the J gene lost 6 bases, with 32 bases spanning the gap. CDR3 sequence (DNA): TGTGCCAGCAGCTGGGTGGGAGCAGGGGGCGTTTTAGCGGGAGTGGATACGCAGTATTTT. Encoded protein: CASSWVGAGGVLAGVDTQYF. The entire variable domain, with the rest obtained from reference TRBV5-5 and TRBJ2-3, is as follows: DAGVTQSPTHLIKTRGQQVTLRCSPISGHKSVSWYQQVLGQGPQFIFQYYEKEERGRGNFPDRFSARQFPNYSSELNVNALLLGDSALYLCASSWVGAGGVLAGVDTQYFGPGTRLTVL.

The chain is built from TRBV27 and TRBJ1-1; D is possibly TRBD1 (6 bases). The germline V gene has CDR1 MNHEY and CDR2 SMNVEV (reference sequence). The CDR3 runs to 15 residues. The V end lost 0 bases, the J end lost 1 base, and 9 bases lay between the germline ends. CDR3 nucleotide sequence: TGTGCCAGCAGTTTATCGTTAGGGGGGAACACTGAAGCTTTCTTT. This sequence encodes CASSLSLGGNTEAFF.

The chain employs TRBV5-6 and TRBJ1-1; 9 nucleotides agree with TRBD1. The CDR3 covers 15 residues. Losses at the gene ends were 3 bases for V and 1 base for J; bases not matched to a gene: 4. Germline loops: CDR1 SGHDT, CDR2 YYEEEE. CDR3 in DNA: TGTGCCAGCAGCTCCCGGGACAGGGCGAACACTGAAGCTTTCTTT. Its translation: CASSSRDRANTEAFF.

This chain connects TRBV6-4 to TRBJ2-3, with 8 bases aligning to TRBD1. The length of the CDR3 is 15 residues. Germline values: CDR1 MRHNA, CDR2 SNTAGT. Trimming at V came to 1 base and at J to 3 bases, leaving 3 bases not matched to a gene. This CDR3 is CASSDFGTGTDTQYF. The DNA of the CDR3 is TGTGCCAGCAGTGACTTCGGGACAGGAACAGATACGCAGTATTTT.

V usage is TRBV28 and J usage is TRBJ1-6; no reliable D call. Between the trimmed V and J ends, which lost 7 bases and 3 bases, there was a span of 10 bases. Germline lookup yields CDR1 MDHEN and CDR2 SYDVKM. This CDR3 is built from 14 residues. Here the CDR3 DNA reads TGTGCCAGCACCCCTCCTGTCTATAATTCACCCCTCCACTTT. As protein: CASTPPVYNSPLHF.

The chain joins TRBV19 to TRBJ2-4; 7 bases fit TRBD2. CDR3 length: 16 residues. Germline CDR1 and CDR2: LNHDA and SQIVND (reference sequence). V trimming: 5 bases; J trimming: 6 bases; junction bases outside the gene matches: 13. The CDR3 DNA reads TGTGCCAGTAGTCCCTATCCTAGCGGTGTAGGAAACATTCAGTACTTC. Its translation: CASSPYPSGVGNIQYF.

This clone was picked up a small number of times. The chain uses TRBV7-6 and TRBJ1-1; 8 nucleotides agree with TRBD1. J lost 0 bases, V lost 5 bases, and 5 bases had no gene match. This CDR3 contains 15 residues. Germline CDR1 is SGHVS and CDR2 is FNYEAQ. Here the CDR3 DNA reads TGTGCCAGCAGCGCCCGGACAGGGTTGAACACTGAAGCTTTCTTT. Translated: CASSARTGLNTEAFF.

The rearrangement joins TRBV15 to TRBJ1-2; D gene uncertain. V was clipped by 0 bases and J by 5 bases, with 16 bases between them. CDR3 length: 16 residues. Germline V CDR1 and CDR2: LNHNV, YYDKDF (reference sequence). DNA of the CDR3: TGTGCCACCAGCAGAGAAGGAGGTAGTCCGAGGTATGGCTACACCTTC. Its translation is CATSREGGSPRYGYTF.

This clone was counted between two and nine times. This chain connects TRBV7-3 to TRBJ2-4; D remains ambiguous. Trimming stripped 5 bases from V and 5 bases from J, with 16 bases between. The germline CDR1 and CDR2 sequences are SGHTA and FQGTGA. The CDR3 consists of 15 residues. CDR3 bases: TGTGCCAGCAGCCCCGGCCTTGTTGGGCAAAACATTCAGTACTTC. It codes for CASSPGLVGQNIQYF.

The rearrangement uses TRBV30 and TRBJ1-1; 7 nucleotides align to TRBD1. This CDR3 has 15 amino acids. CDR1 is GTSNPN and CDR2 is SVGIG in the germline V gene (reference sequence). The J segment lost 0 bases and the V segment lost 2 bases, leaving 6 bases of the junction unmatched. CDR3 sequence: CAWSFTGQLNTEAFF. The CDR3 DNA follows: TGTGCCTGGAGTTTTACGGGACAGTTGAACACTGAAGCTTTCTTT.

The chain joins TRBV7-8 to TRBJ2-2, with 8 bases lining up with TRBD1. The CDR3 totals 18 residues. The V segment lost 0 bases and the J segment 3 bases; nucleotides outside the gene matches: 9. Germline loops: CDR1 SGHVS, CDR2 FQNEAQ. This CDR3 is CASSLAPPRQGYTGELFF. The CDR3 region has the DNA TGTGCCAGCAGCTTAGCACCACCCAGACAGGGGTACACCGGGGAGCTGTTTTTT.

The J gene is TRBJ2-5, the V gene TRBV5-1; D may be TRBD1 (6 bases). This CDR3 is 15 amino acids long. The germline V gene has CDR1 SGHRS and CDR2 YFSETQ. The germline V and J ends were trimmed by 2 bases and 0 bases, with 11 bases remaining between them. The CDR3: CASSFLDSHQETQYF. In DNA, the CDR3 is TGCGCCAGCAGCTTTTTGGACAGCCACCAAGAGACCCAGTACTTC.

CDR3: CASSREGGTDTQYF. CDR3 coding DNA: TGTGCCAGCAGCCGGGAGGGGGGCACAGATACGCAGTATTTT. This rearrangement joins TRBV19 to TRBJ2-3, with 8 bases identical to TRBD2. The CDR3 extends over 14 amino acids. Per the germline V gene, CDR1 is LNHDA and CDR2 is SQIVND (reference sequence). V lost 9 bases and J lost 1; bases outside the gene matches: 6.

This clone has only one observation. CDR3: CASSFTTRGDTQYF. CDR3 nucleotides: TGTGCCAGCAGTTTTACCACCCGCGGAGATACGCAGTATTTT. This chain links TRBV6-5 with TRBJ2-3; the D is unclear. The CDR3 extends over 14 amino acids. CDR1 is MNHEY, CDR2 SVGAGI, per germline. V gave up 4 bases and J gave up 5 bases, with 13 bases separating them.

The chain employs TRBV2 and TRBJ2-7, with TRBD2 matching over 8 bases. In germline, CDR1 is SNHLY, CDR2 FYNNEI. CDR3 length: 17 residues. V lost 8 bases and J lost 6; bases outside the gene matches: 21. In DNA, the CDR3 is TGTGCCAGCGGGGGTGGGTTCGCGGGGGGCACGAAGGGCGAGCAGTACTTC. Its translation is CASGGGFAGGTKGEQYF.

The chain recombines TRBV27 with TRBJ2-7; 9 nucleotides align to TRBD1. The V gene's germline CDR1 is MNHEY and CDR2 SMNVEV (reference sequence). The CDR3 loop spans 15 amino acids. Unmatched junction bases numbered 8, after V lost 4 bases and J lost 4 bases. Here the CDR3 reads CASSYKPGQGYEQYF. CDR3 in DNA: TGTGCCAGCAGTTATAAACCGGGACAGGGTTACGAGCAGTACTTC.

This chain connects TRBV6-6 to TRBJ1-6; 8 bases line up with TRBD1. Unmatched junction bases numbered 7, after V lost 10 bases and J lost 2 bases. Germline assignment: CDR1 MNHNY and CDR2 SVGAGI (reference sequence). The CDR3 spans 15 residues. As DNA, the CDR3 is TGTGCCACCAATCAGGGGGCGGCCTATAATTCACCCCTCCACTTT. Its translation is CATNQGAAYNSPLHF.